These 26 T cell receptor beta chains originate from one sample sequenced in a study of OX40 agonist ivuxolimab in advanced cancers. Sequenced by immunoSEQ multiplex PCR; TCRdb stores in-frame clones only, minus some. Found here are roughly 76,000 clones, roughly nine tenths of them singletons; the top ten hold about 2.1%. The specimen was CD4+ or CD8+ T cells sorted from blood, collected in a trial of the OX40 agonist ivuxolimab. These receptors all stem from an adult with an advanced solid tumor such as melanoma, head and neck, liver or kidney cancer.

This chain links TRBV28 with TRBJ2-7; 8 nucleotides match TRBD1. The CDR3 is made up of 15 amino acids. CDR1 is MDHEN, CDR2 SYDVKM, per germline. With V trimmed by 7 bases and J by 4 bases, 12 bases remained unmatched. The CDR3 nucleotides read TGTGCCAGCACCGCCGGTCTTAGACAGGGGTACGAGCAGTACTTC. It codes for CASTAGLRQGYEQYF.

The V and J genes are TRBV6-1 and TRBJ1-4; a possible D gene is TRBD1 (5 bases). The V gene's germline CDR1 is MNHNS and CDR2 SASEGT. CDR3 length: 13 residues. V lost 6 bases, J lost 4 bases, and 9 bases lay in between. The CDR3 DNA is TGTGCCAGCAGCAGGGAGGGTAATGAAAAACTGTTTTTT. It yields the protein CASSREGNEKLFF.

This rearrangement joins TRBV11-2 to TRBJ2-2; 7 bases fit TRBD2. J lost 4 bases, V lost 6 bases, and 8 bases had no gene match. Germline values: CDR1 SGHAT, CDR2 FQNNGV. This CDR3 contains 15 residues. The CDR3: CASRSPGGITGELFF. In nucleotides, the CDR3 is TGTGCCAGCAGGTCCCCGGGAGGAATCACCGGGGAGCTGTTTTTT.

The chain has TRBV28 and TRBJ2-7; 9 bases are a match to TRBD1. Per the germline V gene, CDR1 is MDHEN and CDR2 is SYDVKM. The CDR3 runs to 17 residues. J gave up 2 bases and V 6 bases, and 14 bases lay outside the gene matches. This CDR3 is CASSSSPGQGRTYEQYF. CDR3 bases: TGTGCCAGCAGCTCATCCCCTGGACAGGGGAGGACCTACGAGCAGTACTTC. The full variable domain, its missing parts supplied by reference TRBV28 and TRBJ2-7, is DVKVTQSSRYLVKRTGEKVFLECVQDMDHENMFWYRQDPGLGLRLIYFSYDVKMKEKGDIPEGYSVSREKKERFSLILESASTNQTSMYLCASSSSPGQGRTYEQYFGPGTRLTVT.

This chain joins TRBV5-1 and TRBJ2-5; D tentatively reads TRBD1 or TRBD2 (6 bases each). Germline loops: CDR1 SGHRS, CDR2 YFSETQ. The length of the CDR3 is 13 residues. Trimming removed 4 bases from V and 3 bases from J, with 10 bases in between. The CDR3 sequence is CASSAGGKETQYF. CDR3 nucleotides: TGCGCCAGCAGCGCCGGGGGCAAAGAGACCCAGTACTTC. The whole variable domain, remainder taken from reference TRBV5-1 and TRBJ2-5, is KAGVTQTPRYLIKTRGQQVTLSCSPISGHRSVSWYQQTPGQGLQFLFEYFSETQRNKGNFPGRFSGRQFSNSRSEMNVSTLELGDSALYLCASSAGGKETQYFGPGTRLLVL.

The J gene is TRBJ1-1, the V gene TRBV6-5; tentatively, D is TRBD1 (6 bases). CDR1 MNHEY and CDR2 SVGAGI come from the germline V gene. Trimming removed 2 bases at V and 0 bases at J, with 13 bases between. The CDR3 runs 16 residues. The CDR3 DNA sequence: TGTGCCAGCAGTTACGGGGGGCCTCCCCTGAACACTGAAGCTTTCTTT. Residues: CASSYGGPPLNTEAFF.

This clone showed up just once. CDR3 nucleotides: TGCGCCAGCAGGGAGAACACGGTTCCCACCTATGGCTACACCTTC. Protein: CASRENTVPTYGYTF. This sequence joins TRBV5-1 and TRBJ1-2, with D unresolved. Germline V CDR1 and CDR2: SGHRS, YFSETQ. V lost 5 bases and J 4 bases, leaving 18 bases between the germline ends. The CDR3 covers 15 residues.

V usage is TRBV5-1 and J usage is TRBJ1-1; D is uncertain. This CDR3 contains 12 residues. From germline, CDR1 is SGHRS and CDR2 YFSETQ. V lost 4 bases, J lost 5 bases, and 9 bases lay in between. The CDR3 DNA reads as TGCGCCAGCAGCGCCCGTGGAACTGAAGCTTTCTTT. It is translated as CASSARGTEAFF.

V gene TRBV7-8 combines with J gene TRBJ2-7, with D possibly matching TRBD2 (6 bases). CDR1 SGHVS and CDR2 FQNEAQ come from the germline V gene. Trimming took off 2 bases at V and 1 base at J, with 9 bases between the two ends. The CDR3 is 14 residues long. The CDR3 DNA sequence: TGTGCCAGCAGCTTACTACTAGCATCCTACGAGCAGTACTTC. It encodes CASSLLLASYEQYF. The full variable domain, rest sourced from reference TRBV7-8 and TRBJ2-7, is GAGVSQSPRYKVAKRGQDVALRCDPISGHVSLFWYQQALGQGPEFLTYFQNEAQLDKSGLPSDRFFAERPEGSVSTLKIQRTQQEDSAVYLCASSLLLASYEQYFGPGTRLTVT.

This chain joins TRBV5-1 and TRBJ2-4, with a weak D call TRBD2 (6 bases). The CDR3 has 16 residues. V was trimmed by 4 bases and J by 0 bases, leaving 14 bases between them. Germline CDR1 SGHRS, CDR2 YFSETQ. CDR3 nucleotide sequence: TGCGCCAGCAGCCCCCTCATCGGGGGAGCCAAAAACATTCAGTACTTC. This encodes CASSPLIGGAKNIQYF.

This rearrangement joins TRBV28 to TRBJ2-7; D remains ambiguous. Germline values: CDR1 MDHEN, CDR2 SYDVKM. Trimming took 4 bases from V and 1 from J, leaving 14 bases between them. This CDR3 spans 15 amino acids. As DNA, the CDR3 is TGTGCCAGCAGTTCCCATACGGGTACATCCTACGAGCAGTACTTC. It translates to CASSSHTGTSYEQYF. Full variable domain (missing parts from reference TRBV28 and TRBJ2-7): DVKVTQSSRYLVKRTGEKVFLECVQDMDHENMFWYRQDPGLGLRLIYFSYDVKMKEKGDIPEGYSVSREKKERFSLILESASTNQTSMYLCASSSHTGTSYEQYFGPGTRLTVT.

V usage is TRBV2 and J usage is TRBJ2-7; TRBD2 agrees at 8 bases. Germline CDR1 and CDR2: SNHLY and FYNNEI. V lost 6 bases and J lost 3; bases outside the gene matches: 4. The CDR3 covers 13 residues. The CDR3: CASRGSGNYEQYF. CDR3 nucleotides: TGTGCCAGCAGGGGTAGCGGGAACTACGAGCAGTACTTC.

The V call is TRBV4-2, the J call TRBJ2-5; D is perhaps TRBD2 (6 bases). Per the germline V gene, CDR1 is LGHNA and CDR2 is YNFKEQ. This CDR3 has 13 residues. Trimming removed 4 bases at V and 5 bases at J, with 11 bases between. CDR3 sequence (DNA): TGTGCCAGCAGCCGAGTGGAGGGGGAGACCCAGTACTTC. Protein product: CASSRVEGETQYF.

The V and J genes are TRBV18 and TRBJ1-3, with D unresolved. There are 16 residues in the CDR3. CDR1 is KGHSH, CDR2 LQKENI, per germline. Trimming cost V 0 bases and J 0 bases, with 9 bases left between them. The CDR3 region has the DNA TGTGCCAGCTCACCACCGCCCACGCCCTCTGGAAACACCATATATTTT. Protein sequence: CASSPPPTPSGNTIYF.

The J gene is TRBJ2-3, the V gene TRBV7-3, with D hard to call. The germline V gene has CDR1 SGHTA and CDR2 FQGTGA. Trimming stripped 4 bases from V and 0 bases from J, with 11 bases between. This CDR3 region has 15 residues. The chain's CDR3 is CASSSLPTSTDTQYF. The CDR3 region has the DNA TGTGCCAGCAGCTCATTGCCGACTAGCACAGATACGCAGTATTTT.

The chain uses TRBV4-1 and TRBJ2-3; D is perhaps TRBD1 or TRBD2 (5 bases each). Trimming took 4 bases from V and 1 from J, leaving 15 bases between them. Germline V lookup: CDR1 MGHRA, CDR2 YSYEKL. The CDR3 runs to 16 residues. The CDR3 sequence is CASSRGPLGGTDTQYF. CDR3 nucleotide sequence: TGCGCCAGCAGCCGAGGGCCCTTAGGGGGCACAGATACGCAGTATTTT.

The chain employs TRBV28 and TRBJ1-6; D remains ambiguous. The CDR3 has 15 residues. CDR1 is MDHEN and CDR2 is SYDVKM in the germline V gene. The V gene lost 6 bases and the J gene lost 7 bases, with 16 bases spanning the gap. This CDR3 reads CASSPLTPSNSPLHF. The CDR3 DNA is TGTGCCAGCAGCCCTTTGACTCCTTCCAATTCACCCCTCCACTTT.

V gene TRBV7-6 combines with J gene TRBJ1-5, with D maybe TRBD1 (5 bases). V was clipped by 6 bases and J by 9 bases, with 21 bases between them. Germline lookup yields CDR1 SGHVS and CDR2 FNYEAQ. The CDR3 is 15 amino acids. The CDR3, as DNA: TGTGCCAGCAGTTCCGGGACTGGGGTAGGTTGGCCCCAGCATTTT. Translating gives CASSSGTGVGWPQHF.

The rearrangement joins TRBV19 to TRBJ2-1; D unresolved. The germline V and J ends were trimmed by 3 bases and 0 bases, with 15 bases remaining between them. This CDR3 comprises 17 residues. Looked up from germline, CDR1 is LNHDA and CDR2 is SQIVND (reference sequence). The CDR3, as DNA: TGTGCCAGTAGTATTTCTTTCTTAGCCTTCTCCTACAATGAGCAGTTCTTC. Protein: CASSISFLAFSYNEQFF.

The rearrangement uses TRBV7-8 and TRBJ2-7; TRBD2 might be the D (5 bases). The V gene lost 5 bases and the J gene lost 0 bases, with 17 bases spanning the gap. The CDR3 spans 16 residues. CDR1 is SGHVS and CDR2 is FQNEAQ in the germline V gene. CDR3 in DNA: TGTGCCAGCAGCCCACGGGGTGCGGCCCCCTCCTACGAGCAGTACTTC. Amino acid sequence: CASSPRGAAPSYEQYF.

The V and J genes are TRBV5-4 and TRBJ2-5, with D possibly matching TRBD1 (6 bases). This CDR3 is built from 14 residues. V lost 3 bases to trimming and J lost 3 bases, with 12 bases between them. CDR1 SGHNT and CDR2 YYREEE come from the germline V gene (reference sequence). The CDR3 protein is CASSSRTEEETQYF. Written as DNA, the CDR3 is TGTGCCAGCAGCTCCCGGACAGAAGAAGAGACCCAGTACTTC.

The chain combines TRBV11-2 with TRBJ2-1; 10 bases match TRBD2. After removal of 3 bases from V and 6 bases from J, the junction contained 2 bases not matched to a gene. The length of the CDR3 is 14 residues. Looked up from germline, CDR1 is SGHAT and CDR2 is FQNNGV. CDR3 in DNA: TGTGCCAGCAGCTTTATAGCGGGAGGCAATGAGCAGTTCTTC. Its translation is CASSFIAGGNEQFF.

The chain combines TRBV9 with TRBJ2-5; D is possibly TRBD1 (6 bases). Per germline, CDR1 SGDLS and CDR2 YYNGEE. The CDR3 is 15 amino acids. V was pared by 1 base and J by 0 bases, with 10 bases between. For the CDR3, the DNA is TGTGCCAGCAGCGTACAGGGGTCGTACCAAGAGACCCAGTACTTC. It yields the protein CASSVQGSYQETQYF.

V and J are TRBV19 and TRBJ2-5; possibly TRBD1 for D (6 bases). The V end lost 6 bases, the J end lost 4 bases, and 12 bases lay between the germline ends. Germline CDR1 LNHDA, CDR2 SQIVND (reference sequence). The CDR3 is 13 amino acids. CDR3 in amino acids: CASSNRDRETQYF. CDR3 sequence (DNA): TGTGCCAGTAGCAACAGGGACCGAGAGACCCAGTACTTC.

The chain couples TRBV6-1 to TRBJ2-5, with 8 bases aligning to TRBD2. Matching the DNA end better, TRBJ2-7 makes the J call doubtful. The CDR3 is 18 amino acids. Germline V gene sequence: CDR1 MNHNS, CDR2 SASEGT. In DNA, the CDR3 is TGTGCCAGCAGTGAATATTTTTACGGGGGGGCCAGCAACTACGAGCAGTACTTC. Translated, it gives CASSEYFYGGASNYEQYF.

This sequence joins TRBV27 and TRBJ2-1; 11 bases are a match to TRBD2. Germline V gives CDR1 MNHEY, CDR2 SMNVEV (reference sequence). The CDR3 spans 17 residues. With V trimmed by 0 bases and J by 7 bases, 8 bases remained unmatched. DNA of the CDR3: TGTGCCAGCAGTTTATCCCTACGACTAGCGGGATTTAATGAGCAGTTCTTC. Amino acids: CASSLSLRLAGFNEQFF.